This TCR beta chain was sequenced in a study of cytomegalovirus exposure and HLA in healthy donors. Study-level points and caveats: The study carried out a later analysis of TCR beta sequences. It associated 15,000 to 20,000 of them with specific HLA alleles at a false discovery rate of 0.05.

CDR3 length: 14 residues. V was cut by 8 bases and J by 2 bases, with 14 bases left in between. CDR1 is WSHSY and CDR2 is SAAADI in the germline V gene. About this clone itself: Its target is not known.

PCR primers comprised 60 Vbeta and 13 Jbeta primers. Measured with immunoSEQ multiplex PCR; TCRdb has only the in-frame clones, and not every one. This table holds around 54,000 clones, roughly 85% found once. The J gene is TRBJ2-3, the V gene TRBV10-2; a weak D match, TRBD2 (6 bases). Sample: PBMCs. This sequence originates from a woman under 30 in good health and CMV-seronegative. CDR3 loop: CASGRREPTDTQYF. CDR3 nucleotides: TGCGCCAGCGGTAGACGGGAGCCCACAGATACGCAGTATTTT.